The 23 T cell receptor beta chains below all came from one sample that was sequenced in a study of neoadjuvant anti-PD-1 for oral cavity cancer. Sequenced by immunoSEQ multiplex PCR; TCRdb stores in-frame clones only, minus some. The data hold 11,000 to 15,000 clones, with around 75% observed a single time. The sample here was PBMCs, taken before nivolumab (anti-PD-1) treatment. These receptors came from a person aged 40 to 85 with oral cavity squamous cell carcinoma.

This sequence joins TRBV27 and TRBJ2-1; D tentatively reads TRBD1 or TRBD2 (8 bases each). CDR1 MNHEY and CDR2 SMNVEV come from the germline V gene (reference sequence). There are 13 residues in the CDR3. The V and J ends lost 3 bases and 11 bases respectively, with 14 bases between them. This CDR3 is CASSFGGDRKQFF. In DNA, the CDR3 is TGTGCCAGCAGTTTCGGGGGGGACAGGAAGCAGTTCTTC.

The rearrangement links TRBV7-3 to TRBJ2-1; D tentatively fits TRBD1 or TRBD2 (5 bases each). The V gene lost 4 bases and the J gene lost 5 bases, with 15 bases spanning the gap. The CDR3 is 15 amino acids. The germline V gene has CDR1 SGHTA and CDR2 FQGTGA. CDR3 DNA sequence: TGTGCCAGCAGCTCGGGGAGACTGGGACACAATGAGCAGTTCTTC. It specifies CASSSGRLGHNEQFF.

The J gene is TRBJ2-7, the V gene TRBV9, with TRBD2 matching over 7 bases. With 2 bases clipped from V and 6 bases from J, the junction kept 11 bases outside the gene matches. The CDR3 runs 15 residues. Looked up from germline, CDR1 is SGDLS and CDR2 is YYNGEE. The CDR3 DNA reads as TGTGCCAGCAGCGTGAAGGGACTACCTTATCCCGAGCAGTACTTC. It encodes CASSVKGLPYPEQYF.

The genes are TRBV27 and TRBJ2-1; the D gene is possibly TRBD1 (6 bases). The CDR3 runs 17 residues. The germline gives CDR1 MNHEY, CDR2 SMNVEV (reference sequence). Trimming shortened V by 4 bases and J by 0 bases, and 16 bases separated the two germline ends. The CDR3 bases are TGTGCCAGCAGTTGGCAGGGGCTCCGTGTCTCCTACAATGAGCAGTTCTTC. Translation: CASSWQGLRVSYNEQFF.

V gene TRBV11-3 combines with J gene TRBJ2-2, with TRBD2 as a possible D gene (6 bases). Germline lookup yields CDR1 SGHNT and CDR2 YENEEA. The CDR3 length is 13 residues. Between the trimmed V and J ends, which lost 10 bases and 5 bases, there was a span of 14 bases. CDR3 DNA sequence: TGTGCCACTTTAGTGGAGGGGACCGGGGAGCTGTTTTTT. Translating gives CATLVEGTGELFF.

V usage is TRBV19 and J usage is TRBJ2-2; 11 nucleotides align to TRBD2. CDR1 is LNHDA, CDR2 SQIVND, per germline (reference sequence). Germline trimming cut 6 bases from V and 5 bases from J; bases unmatched to any gene: 5. This CDR3 has 15 residues. CDR3 coding DNA: TGTGCCAGTAGAACTAGCGGGGGCCGAACCGGGGAGCTGTTTTTT. It specifies CASRTSGGRTGELFF.

This rearrangement joins TRBV30 to TRBJ1-3; D not certain. The germline V gene has CDR1 GTSNPN and CDR2 SVGIG (reference sequence). V was clipped by 2 bases and J by 0 bases, with 11 bases between them. CDR3 length: 15 residues. CDR3 sequence (DNA): TGTGCCTGGAGTAACGGTGTAAGCTCTGGAAACACCATATATTTT. This sequence encodes CAWSNGVSSGNTIYF.

The V call is TRBV5-8, the J call TRBJ1-2; D uncertain. Germline V gene sequence: CDR1 SGHTS, CDR2 YDEGEE. This CDR3 region has 12 residues. The V and J ends lost 4 bases and 8 bases respectively, with 12 bases between them. The CDR3 sequence: CASSPESNGYTF. The DNA for the CDR3 is TGTGCCAGCAGCCCCGAGTCGAACGGCTACACCTTC.

The V gene is TRBV30, the J gene TRBJ2-6; D is uncertain. Per germline, CDR1 GTSNPN and CDR2 SVGIG (reference sequence). The CDR3 is 12 amino acids. Trimming took off 2 bases at V and 5 bases at J, with 4 bases between the two ends. Here the CDR3 reads CAWSIRANVLTF. The CDR3 nucleotides read TGTGCCTGGAGTATCCGGGCCAACGTCCTGACTTTC.

The rearrangement links TRBV21-1 to TRBJ1-5; the D call of TRBD1 is as the table states it, not checked on the DNA. TRBV21-1 is annotated as a pseudogene. The CDR3 is 16 residues long. CDR3 nucleotide sequence: TGTGCCAGCAGCAAAGGCAGGGCGGCTTGTGATCAGCCCCAGCATTTT. Encoded protein: CASSKGRAACDQPQHF.

This clone occurred once. V usage is TRBV7-9 and J usage is TRBJ1-1; 9 bases agree with TRBD1. The ends lost 5 bases at V and 4 bases at J; junction bases unmatched: 8. This CDR3 has 15 amino acids. Germline V CDR1 and CDR2: SEHNR, FQNEAQ (reference sequence). The chain's CDR3 is CASSTQTGGITEAFF. CDR3 bases: TGTGCCAGCAGCACCCAGACAGGGGGTATCACTGAAGCTTTCTTT.

The chain is built from TRBV18 and TRBJ2-7, with TRBD1 as a possible D gene (6 bases). The CDR3 totals 14 residues. CDR1 is KGHSH, CDR2 LQKENI, per germline. The V end lost 4 bases, the J end lost 1 base, and 11 bases lay between the germline ends. This CDR3 reads CASSLTGLSYEQYF. For the CDR3, the DNA is TGTGCCAGCTCACTCACAGGGCTTTCCTACGAGCAGTACTTC.

The chain joins TRBV29-1 to TRBJ1-4; perhaps TRBD1 as D (5 bases). V gave up 6 bases and J gave up 7 bases, with 18 bases separating them. The CDR3 sequence is 14 residues long. The V gene's germline CDR1 is SQVTM and CDR2 ANQGSEA. CDR3 nucleotide sequence: TGCAGCGTACGGGACGGTCCTTCGGGTGAAAAACTGTTTTTT. It translates to CSVRDGPSGEKLFF.

The V call is TRBV29-1, the J call TRBJ2-4, with a weak D call TRBD2 (6 bases). In germline, CDR1 is SQVTM, CDR2 ANQGSEA. The length of the CDR3 is 16 residues. Trimming took 3 bases from V and 1 from J, leaving 16 bases between them. CDR3 amino acids: CSVDGRRGTAKNIQYF. CDR3 sequence (DNA): TGCAGCGTTGATGGTCGGAGGGGTACGGCCAAAAACATTCAGTACTTC. The whole variable domain, remainder taken from reference TRBV29-1 and TRBJ2-4, is SAVISQKPSRDICQRGTSLTIQCQVDSQVTMMFWYRQQPGQSLTLIATANQGSEATYESGFVIDKFPISRPNLTFSTLTVSNMSPEDSSIYLCSVDGRRGTAKNIQYFGAGTRLSVL.

Only one count was recorded for this clone. V and J are TRBV9 and TRBJ2-7; 7 bases are shared with TRBD2. Trimming removed 3 bases from V and 5 bases from J; junction bases left unmatched: 2. CDR1 SGDLS and CDR2 YYNGEE come from the germline V gene. The CDR3 is 12 amino acids. CDR3 nucleotides: TGTGCCAGCAGCGGTGGGGGGGACGAGCAGTACTTC. Translation gives CASSGGGDEQYF.

This clone came up a few times. V usage is TRBV6-6 and J usage is TRBJ2-7; 7 bases align to TRBD1. The CDR3 loop spans 12 amino acids. With 6 bases clipped from V and 6 bases from J, the junction kept 5 bases outside the gene matches. Germline CDR1 MNHNY, CDR2 SVGAGI (reference sequence). The CDR3 is CASSPTGSEQYF. CDR3 nucleotide sequence: TGTGCCAGCAGCCCGACAGGGTCCGAGCAGTACTTC.

This clone was observed a few times. The rearrangement uses TRBV19 and TRBJ1-4; tentatively, D is TRBD1 (5 bases). The CDR3 is 15 amino acids. Trimming removed 5 bases at V and 4 bases at J, with 14 bases between. CDR1 is LNHDA and CDR2 is SQIVND in the germline V gene (reference sequence). The CDR3 DNA reads TGTGCCAGTAGTGTGACAGCGGCGGGTAATGAAAAACTGTTTTTT. Protein: CASSVTAAGNEKLFF.

This clone was observed a single time. V and J are TRBV27 and TRBJ1-2; TRBD1 aligns across 8 bases. In germline, CDR1 is MNHEY, CDR2 SMNVEV (reference sequence). The V segment lost 5 bases and the J segment 2 bases; nucleotides outside the gene matches: 7. The CDR3 totals 15 residues. The CDR3 DNA sequence: TGTGCCAGCAGTCCCCTGACAGGGGCCAACTATGGCTACACCTTC. Translation gives CASSPLTGANYGYTF.

This clone was picked up a small number of times. J is TRBJ2-2 and V is TRBV4-1; the D is unclear. V lost 0 bases to trimming and J lost 6 bases, with 2 bases between them. CDR3 length equals 12 residues. The V gene's germline CDR1 is MGHRA and CDR2 YSYEKL. The CDR3 spells CASSQEPGELFF. CDR3 bases: TGCGCCAGCAGCCAAGAACCCGGGGAGCTGTTTTTT.

The rearrangement uses TRBV30 and TRBJ2-1; D gene ambiguous. The CDR3 is 14 amino acids. Trimming removed 4 bases from V and 2 bases from J, with 12 bases in between. Germline V gene sequence: CDR1 GTSNPN, CDR2 SVGIG (reference sequence). Written as DNA, the CDR3 is TGTGCCTGGATGGTACTACGCGCCTACAATGAGCAGTTCTTC. This encodes CAWMVLRAYNEQFF.

The CDR3 reads CASSLTGGSESGYTF. The CDR3 DNA sequence: TGTGCCAGCAGCTTGACAGGGGGCAGCGAGAGTGGCTACACCTTC. The chain is built from TRBV5-6 and TRBJ1-2, with 9 bases fitting TRBD1. Germline CDR1 is SGHDT and CDR2 is YYEEEE. Losses at the gene ends were 1 base for V and 7 bases for J; bases not matched to a gene: 8. CDR3 length: 15 amino acids.

The V and J genes are TRBV14 and TRBJ2-2; 7 bases line up with TRBD1. CDR1 is SGHDN and CDR2 is FVKESK in the germline V gene. The V and J ends lost 5 bases and 6 bases, in that order; junction bases with no gene match: 9. The CDR3 covers 15 residues. Written as DNA, the CDR3 is TGTGCCAGCAGCGGAGACAGGGTCTTAGCCGGGGAGCTGTTTTTT. It translates to CASSGDRVLAGELFF.

This clone occurred a few times. V usage is TRBV5-1 and J usage is TRBJ1-5; no firm D call. Germline CDR1 and CDR2: SGHRS and YFSETQ. This CDR3 is 13 amino acids long. V shed 1 base and J shed 0 bases, with 2 bases lying between them. The DNA of the CDR3 is TGCGCCAGCAGCTTGAGTAGCAATCAGCCCCAGCATTTT. This codes for CASSLSSNQPQHF.